This T cell receptor beta chain was profiled in a study of identical twins. From the 5' RACE reads, TCRdb called clonotypes with MiXCR, one entry per CDR3 protein. Of about 530,000 distinct CDR3 sequences listed, around 20% are singletons. Donors were all healthy Caucasians. The V gene's germline CDR1 is LNHNV and CDR2 YYDKDF (reference sequence). The CDR3 totals 20 residues. Trimming pared 0 bases from V and 0 bases from J, leaving 21 bases between. Findings of the study overall: Donors were not followed over many years; analysis was cross-sectional.

With regard to this clonotype: Its antigen is unidentified.

The sample also formed part of further work on yellow fever vaccine responses in identical twins.

Material: CD4+ T cells sorted from blood. This chain links TRBV15 with TRBJ2-1, with no clear D. The TCR originated in a woman aged 18-29 years in good health. CDR3: CATSRDVSRAGSSSYNEQFF. Written as DNA, the CDR3 is TGTGCCACCAGCAGAGATGTTAGCCGTGCAGGATCGAGCTCCTACAATGAGCAGTTCTTC.